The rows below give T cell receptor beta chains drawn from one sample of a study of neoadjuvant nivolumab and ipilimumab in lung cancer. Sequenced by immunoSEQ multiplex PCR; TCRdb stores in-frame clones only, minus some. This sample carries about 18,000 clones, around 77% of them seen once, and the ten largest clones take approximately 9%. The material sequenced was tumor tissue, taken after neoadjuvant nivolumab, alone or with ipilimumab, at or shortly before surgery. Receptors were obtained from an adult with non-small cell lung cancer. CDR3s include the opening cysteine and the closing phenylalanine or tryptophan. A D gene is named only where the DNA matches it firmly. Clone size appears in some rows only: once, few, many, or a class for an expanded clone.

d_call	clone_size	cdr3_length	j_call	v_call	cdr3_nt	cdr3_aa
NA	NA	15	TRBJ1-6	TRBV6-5	TGTGCCAGCAGACTCGAGAGGGGAATTCATTCACCCCTCCACTTT	CASRLERGIHSPLHF
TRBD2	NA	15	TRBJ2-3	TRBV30	TGTGCCTGGAGTGTCCTCGCGGGGGGGAGAGATACGCAGTATTTT	CAWSVLAGGRDTQYF
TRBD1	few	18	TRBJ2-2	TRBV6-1	TGTGCCAGCAGTGAAGCGCTGACAGGGGGCGCGAACACCGGGGAGCTGTTTTTT	CASSEALTGGANTGELFF
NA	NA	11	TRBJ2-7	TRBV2	TGTGCCAGCAGTTCCAAAGGCCTCGACTCCTTC	CASSSKGLDSF
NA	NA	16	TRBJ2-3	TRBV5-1	TGCGCCAGCAGCTTGGAGGGCAGCCAACCCACAGATACGCAGTATTTT	CASSLEGSQPTDTQYF
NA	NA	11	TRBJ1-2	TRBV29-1	TGCAGCGTTGGGGTCCTATCGGGCTACACCTTC	CSVGVLSGYTF
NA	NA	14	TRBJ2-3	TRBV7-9	TGTGCCAGCAGCTCGGAAAGGGCGGCAGATACGCAGTATTTT	CASSSERAADTQYF
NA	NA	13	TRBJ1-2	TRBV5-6	TGTGCCAGCAGCTTGGGAGAGGACTATGGCTACACCTTC	CASSLGEDYGYTF
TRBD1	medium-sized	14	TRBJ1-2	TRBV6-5	TGTGCCAGCAGTTTAACCGGGACAGGGTCCGGCTACACCTTC	CASSLTGTGSGYTF
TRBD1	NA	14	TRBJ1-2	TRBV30	TGTGCCTGGAGTCCGGGACAGGGGTCCTATGGCTACACCTTC	CAWSPGQGSYGYTF
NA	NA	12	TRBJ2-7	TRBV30	TGTGCCTGGAGTGAGGATCTTTGGGAGCAGTACTTC	CAWSEDLWEQYF
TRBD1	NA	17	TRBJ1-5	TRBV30	TGTGCCTGGATGGCCCCGACCGGGACAGGGAAAAATCAGCCCCAGCATTTT	CAWMAPTGTGKNQPQHF
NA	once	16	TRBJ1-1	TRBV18	TGTGCCAGCTCTCCCCCCGGGCGGGGGTCGGACACTGAAGCTTTCTTT	CASSPPGRGSDTEAFF
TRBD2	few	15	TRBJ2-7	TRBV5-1	TGCGCCAGCAGCCCCGGACTAGCGAACCCCTACGAGCAGTACTTC	CASSPGLANPYEQYF
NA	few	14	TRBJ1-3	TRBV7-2	TGTGCCAGCAGCTATATGGGGGCTGAAGACACCATATATTTT	CASSYMGAEDTIYF
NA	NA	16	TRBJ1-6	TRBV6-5	TGTGCCAGCAGTTACGTCCCGGGACGGCCGGCTTCACCCCTCCACTTT	CASSYVPGRPASPLHF
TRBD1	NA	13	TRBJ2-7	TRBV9	TGTGCCAGCAGCCTTGGGACAGGGAGGGAGCAGTACTTC	CASSLGTGREQYF
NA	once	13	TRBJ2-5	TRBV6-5	TGTGCCAGCAGTTCCACTGGGGCTCGGACCCAGTACTTC	CASSSTGARTQYF
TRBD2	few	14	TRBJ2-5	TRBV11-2	TGTGCCAGCAGCCCTAGACTAGCCGGAGAGACCCAGTACTTC	CASSPRLAGETQYF
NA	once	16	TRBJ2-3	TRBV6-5	TGTGCCAGCAGTTACCGGGGACACGTAGAACGCGATACGCAGTATTTT	CASSYRGHVERDTQYF
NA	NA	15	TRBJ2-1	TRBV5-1	TGCGCCAGCACCCGACAGGATCCCTCCTACAATGAGCAGTTCTTC	CASTRQDPSYNEQFF
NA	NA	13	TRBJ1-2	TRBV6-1	TGTGCCAGCAGTGAAGCAGGGAACTATGGCTACACCTTC	CASSEAGNYGYTF
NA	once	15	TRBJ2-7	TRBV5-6	TGTGCCAGCAGCGCTAAGGGTTTTAGGATCTACGAGCAGTACTTC	CASSAKGFRIYEQYF
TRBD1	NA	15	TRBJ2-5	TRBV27	TGTGCCAGCAGTTTCCGGGACAGGGGAAGGGAGACCCAGTACTTC	CASSFRDRGRETQYF
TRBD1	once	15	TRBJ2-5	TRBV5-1	TGCGCCAGCAGCTCCGGGACAGGCGATGGATTGGAGAAGTACTTC	CASSSGTGDGLEKYF
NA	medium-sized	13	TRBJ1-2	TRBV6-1	TGTGCCAGCAGCGCCATCTCTAGCAGTGGCTACACCTTC	CASSAISSSGYTF
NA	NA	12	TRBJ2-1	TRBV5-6	TGTGCCAGCAGCTTATACTACAATGAGCAGTTCTTC	CASSLYYNEQFF
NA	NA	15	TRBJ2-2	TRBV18	TGTGCCAGCTCCTCAGAGCCGGGAAACACCGGGGAGCTGTTTTTT	CASSSEPGNTGELFF
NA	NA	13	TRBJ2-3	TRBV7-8	TGTGCCAGCAGCTTAGCCCTAGCCGGTACGCAGTATTTT	CASSLALAGTQYF
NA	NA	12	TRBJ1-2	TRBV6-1	TGTGCCTGCGAACTTTCGGGATATGGCTACACCTTC	CACELSGYGYTF
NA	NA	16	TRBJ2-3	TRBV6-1	TGTGCCAGCAGTGAGCGGTACGAGGATTACACAGATACGCAGTATTTT	CASSERYEDYTDTQYF
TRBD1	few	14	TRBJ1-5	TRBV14	TGTGCCAGCTCGACAGGGGAGGGCAATCAGCCCCAGCATTTT	CASSTGEGNQPQHF
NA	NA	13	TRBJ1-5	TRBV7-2	TGTGCCAGCAGCTTAATTACGGAACAGCCCCAGCATTTT	CASSLITEQPQHF
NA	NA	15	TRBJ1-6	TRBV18	TGTGCCAGCTCACCCGCTACGGGCGGGGGTTCACCCCTCCACTTT	CASSPATGGGSPLHF
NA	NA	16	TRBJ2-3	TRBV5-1	TGCGCCAGCAGCTTGGCCCGGGGAGCTAGCACAGATACGCAGTATTTT	CASSLARGASTDTQYF
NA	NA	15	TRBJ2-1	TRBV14	TGTGCCAGCAGCCCGAGGAGGGGAGCGTACAATGAGCAGTTCTTC	CASSPRRGAYNEQFF
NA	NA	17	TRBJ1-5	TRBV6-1	TGTGCCAGCAGTGAACCCCGGGCAGGATCATACAATCAGCCCCAGCATTTT	CASSEPRAGSYNQPQHF
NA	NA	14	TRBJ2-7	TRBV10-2	TGCGCCAGCAGTACTGTGGCTGACTCCTACGAGCAGTACTTC	CASSTVADSYEQYF
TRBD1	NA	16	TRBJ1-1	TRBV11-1	TGTGCCAGCAGCAACGGCAGAGGACAGGGAGATACTGAAGCTTTCTTT	CASSNGRGQGDTEAFF
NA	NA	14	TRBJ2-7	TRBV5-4	TGTGCCAGCATTTCCGGCGCTTCAACCTACGAGCAGTACTTC	CASISGASTYEQYF
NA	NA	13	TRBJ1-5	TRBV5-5	TGTGCCAGCAGGGGAGCCGGCAATCAGCCCCAGCATTTT	CASRGAGNQPQHF
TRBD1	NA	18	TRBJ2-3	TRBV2	TGTGCCAGCATCCGAGGGACAGGGCTTGGACGGGGCACAGATACGCAGTATTTT	CASIRGTGLGRGTDTQYF
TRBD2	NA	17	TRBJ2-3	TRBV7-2	TGTGCCAGCAGCTTATCCGCAGGAGGGCGGGGGGCAGATACGCAGTATTTT	CASSLSAGGRGADTQYF
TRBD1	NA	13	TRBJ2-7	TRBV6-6	TGTGCCAGCAGAGGGACAGGGACCTACGAGCAGTACTTC	CASRGTGTYEQYF
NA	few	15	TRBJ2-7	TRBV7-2	TGTGCCAGCAGCTTAGGGGTGGGGTCCGCCTACGAGCAGTACTTC	CASSLGVGSAYEQYF
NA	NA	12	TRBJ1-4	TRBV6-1	TGTGCCAGCGGACAGTCTAATGAAAAACTGTTTTTT	CASGQSNEKLFF
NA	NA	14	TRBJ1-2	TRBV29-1	TGCAGCGTTGACGTTCCAGGGGCCCGCTATGGCTACACCTTC	CSVDVPGARYGYTF
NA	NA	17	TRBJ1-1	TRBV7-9	TGTGCCAGCAGCTTAAAAGCGCAGGGGCGGATGAACACTGAAGCTTTCTTT	CASSLKAQGRMNTEAFF
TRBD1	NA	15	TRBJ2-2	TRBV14	TGTGCCAGCAGCCAAGCCAGGGGGTACACCGGGGAGCTGTTTTTT	CASSQARGYTGELFF
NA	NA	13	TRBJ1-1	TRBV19	TGTGCCAGTAGAACAGGGTGGGACACTGAAGCTTTCTTT	CASRTGWDTEAFF
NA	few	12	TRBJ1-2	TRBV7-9	TGTGCCAGCAGCTTTAGTGGAATGGACTACACCTTC	CASSFSGMDYTF